This is a list of T cell receptor beta chains from one sample in a study of T cell responses to AZD1222 COVID-19 vaccine. Here immunoSEQ multiplex PCR was the method, and the copy in TCRdb shows in-frame clones only, minus some. The sample carries around 130,000 clones, about 89% recorded once. The specimen was peripheral blood, collected on day 0 of AZD1222 vaccination. The receptors originated from an adult in good health. Both conserved end residues are part of each CDR3. A D gene is named only where the DNA matches it firmly. Clone size is shown for a subset of rows, as once, few, many or a class of expanded clone.

D gene: TRBD1
clone size: -
J gene: TRBJ1-6
V gene: TRBV10-2
CDR3 DNA: TGCGCCAGCAGAGGGACAGGGGGTAATTCACCCCTCCACTTT
CDR3 protein: CASRGTGGNSPLHF

D gene: TRBD1
clone size: -
J gene: TRBJ1-2
V gene: TRBV27
CDR3 DNA: TGTGCCAGCAGTTTCCGACAGGGCTATGGCTACACCTTC
CDR3 protein: CASSFRQGYGYTF

D gene: -
clone size: -
J gene: TRBJ2-1
V gene: TRBV21-1
CDR3 DNA: TGTGCCAGCAGCAAACGAGAGACCGGGACTGGGCACAATGAGCAGTTCTTC
CDR3 protein: CASSKRETGTGHNEQFF

D gene: -
clone size: -
J gene: TRBJ2-6
V gene: TRBV5-1
CDR3 DNA: TGCGCCAGCAGTCCGAGCCCCGGGGCTGGGGCCAACGTCCTGACTTTC
CDR3 protein: CASSPSPGAGANVLTF

D gene: -
clone size: once
J gene: TRBJ2-1
V gene: TRBV28
CDR3 DNA: TGTGCCAGCAGTCCCCTCGGGGCGGGAAACTACAATGAGCAGTTCTTC
CDR3 protein: CASSPLGAGNYNEQFF

D gene: -
clone size: once
J gene: TRBJ2-3
V gene: TRBV5-1
CDR3 DNA: TGCGCCAGCAGATTTAGCACAGATACGCAGTATTTT
CDR3 protein: CASRFSTDTQYF

D gene: -
clone size: -
J gene: TRBJ2-5
V gene: TRBV3-1/TRBV3-2
CDR3 DNA: TGTGCCAGCAGCCAATCGGGGTTCCAAGAGACCCAGTACTTC
CDR3 protein: CASSQSGFQETQYF

D gene: -
clone size: -
J gene: TRBJ1-5
V gene: TRBV18
CDR3 DNA: TGTGCCAGCTCACCGACGGAGGGTGTTCAGCCCCAGCATTTT
CDR3 protein: CASSPTEGVQPQHF

D gene: TRBD1
clone size: -
J gene: TRBJ1-2
V gene: TRBV30
CDR3 DNA: TGTGCCTGGAGCGGGGACAGGGGGCAGAGCTATGGCTACACCTTC
CDR3 protein: CAWSGDRGQSYGYTF

D gene: -
clone size: -
J gene: TRBJ1-5
V gene: TRBV2
CDR3 DNA: TGTGCCAGCAGCGCCTCGGGGTATCAGCCCCAGCATTTT
CDR3 protein: CASSASGYQPQHF

D gene: TRBD1
clone size: -
J gene: TRBJ1-6
V gene: TRBV15
CDR3 DNA: TGTGCCACCAGCAGAGACGGGACAGGGTACTCACCCCTCCACTTT
CDR3 protein: CATSRDGTGYSPLHF

D gene: -
clone size: -
J gene: TRBJ1-2
V gene: TRBV2
CDR3 DNA: TGTGCCAGCAGGGCTGAAGCCTCGGGCTACACCTTC
CDR3 protein: CASRAEASGYTF

D gene: -
clone size: -
J gene: TRBJ1-2
V gene: TRBV2
CDR3 DNA: TGTGCCAGCAGTGAGGGGGGGGACTATGGCTACACCTTC
CDR3 protein: CASSEGGDYGYTF

D gene: -
clone size: once
J gene: TRBJ1-1
V gene: TRBV19
CDR3 DNA: TGTGCCAGTAATCGTGGGATGAACACTGAAGCTTTCTTT
CDR3 protein: CASNRGMNTEAFF

D gene: -
clone size: -
J gene: TRBJ1-1
V gene: TRBV14
CDR3 DNA: TGTGCCAGCAGCCTCCAGGGTAGCACTGAAGCTTTCTTT
CDR3 protein: CASSLQGSTEAFF

D gene: TRBD1
clone size: -
J gene: TRBJ1-4
V gene: TRBV19
CDR3 DNA: TGTGCCAGCCGGGACAGGGGGGAAAAACTGTTTTTT
CDR3 protein: CASRDRGEKLFF

D gene: -
clone size: -
J gene: TRBJ2-2
V gene: TRBV12-3/TRBV12-4
CDR3 DNA: TGTGCCAGCAGTTTAGTTGGCACCGGGGAGCTGTTTTTT
CDR3 protein: CASSLVGTGELFF

D gene: -
clone size: -
J gene: TRBJ1-2
V gene: TRBV11-2
CDR3 DNA: TGTGCCAGCAGCTTAGTCGGACAGTCTAACTATGGCTACACCTTC
CDR3 protein: CASSLVGQSNYGYTF

D gene: -
clone size: once
J gene: TRBJ2-5
V gene: TRBV7-7
CDR3 DNA: TGTGCCTCAGGTGCAGCCGGAGTGGAGACCCAGTACTTC
CDR3 protein: CASGAAGVETQYF

D gene: -
clone size: few
J gene: TRBJ1-6
V gene: TRBV5-1
CDR3 DNA: TGCGCCAGCAGCTTAGCTGGCAGCGGATATTCACCCCTCCACTTT
CDR3 protein: CASSLAGSGYSPLHF

D gene: -
clone size: -
J gene: TRBJ1-4
V gene: TRBV30
CDR3 DNA: TGTGCCTGGAGTTCTTTAGACCGTGCAACTAATGAAAAACTGTTTTTT
CDR3 protein: CAWSSLDRATNEKLFF

D gene: -
clone size: once
J gene: TRBJ1-1
V gene: TRBV12-3/TRBV12-4
CDR3 DNA: TGTGCCAGCAGTCTAGGTGGTCGTACTGAAGCTTTCTTT
CDR3 protein: CASSLGGRTEAFF

D gene: -
clone size: -
J gene: TRBJ1-2
V gene: TRBV19
CDR3 DNA: TGTGCCAGTAGTATAGTTGATCCTAGGTGGACTAACTATGGCTACACCTTC
CDR3 protein: CASSIVDPRWTNYGYTF

D gene: -
clone size: -
J gene: TRBJ1-2
V gene: TRBV6-5
CDR3 DNA: TGTGCCAGCAGCCCCCAGGGGAAGAAGGGCTACACCTTC
CDR3 protein: CASSPQGKKGYTF

D gene: -
clone size: -
J gene: TRBJ1-2
V gene: TRBV19
CDR3 DNA: TGTGCCAGTAGTATCAGGACAGACTATGGCTACACCTTC
CDR3 protein: CASSIRTDYGYTF

D gene: -
clone size: -
J gene: TRBJ1-2
V gene: TRBV5-6
CDR3 DNA: TGTGCCAGCAGCTACCTAGGCGGACAGACCTTTGCTAACTATGGCTACACCTTC
CDR3 protein: CASSYLGGQTFANYGYTF

D gene: -
clone size: -
J gene: TRBJ1-6
V gene: TRBV7-9
CDR3 DNA: TGTGCCAGCAGCTTGCCCTCTGGGTTTGGGAACTATAATTCACCCCTCCACTTT
CDR3 protein: CASSLPSGFGNYNSPLHF

D gene: -
clone size: -
J gene: TRBJ2-5
V gene: TRBV21-1
CDR3 DNA: TGTGCCAGCAGCTCCCGGACTAGCGGGAGTTTTGGCCAAGAGACCCAGTACTTC
CDR3 protein: CASSSRTSGSFGQETQYF

D gene: TRBD1
clone size: -
J gene: TRBJ1-6
V gene: TRBV19
CDR3 DNA: TGTGCCAGTAGTTCCGCCGGGACAGGGAATTCACCCCTCCACTTT
CDR3 protein: CASSSAGTGNSPLHF

D gene: -
clone size: -
J gene: TRBJ1-2
V gene: TRBV10-2
CDR3 DNA: TGCGCCAGCAGTGTCACCGAATCGCATGGCTACACCTTC
CDR3 protein: CASSVTESHGYTF

D gene: TRBD2
clone size: -
J gene: TRBJ2-5
V gene: TRBV5-1
CDR3 DNA: TGCGCCAGCAGCTTTCCGCCGGCGGGGGAAGAGACCCAGTACTTC
CDR3 protein: CASSFPPAGEETQYF

D gene: TRBD1
clone size: -
J gene: TRBJ1-4
V gene: TRBV3-1/TRBV3-2
CDR3 DNA: TGTGCCAGCAGCACCAGGGGGGGGGATGAAAAACTGTTTTTT
CDR3 protein: CASSTRGGDEKLFF

D gene: -
clone size: -
J gene: TRBJ2-5
V gene: TRBV6-5
CDR3 DNA: TGTGCCAGCAGTTACGCGGCAGGGGTGCAAGAGACCCAGTACTTC
CDR3 protein: CASSYAAGVQETQYF

D gene: -
clone size: -
J gene: TRBJ1-2
V gene: TRBV6-5
CDR3 DNA: TGTGCCAGCACACGGAACGGGGTGGTGGGTGGCTACACCTTC
CDR3 protein: CASTRNGVVGGYTF

D gene: TRBD1
clone size: -
J gene: TRBJ1-6
V gene: TRBV29-1
CDR3 DNA: TGCAGCGTCCGACAGGGCCCCTATAATTCACCCCTCCACTTT
CDR3 protein: CSVRQGPYNSPLHF

D gene: TRBD1
clone size: -
J gene: TRBJ1-4
V gene: TRBV9
CDR3 DNA: TGTGCCAGCAGCGTAACAGGGGCCAATGAAAAACTGTTTTTT
CDR3 protein: CASSVTGANEKLFF

D gene: -
clone size: -
J gene: TRBJ1-1
V gene: TRBV10-3
CDR3 DNA: TGTGCCATCACCCCCGGAGAGAGTTCCTCTGAAGCTTTCTTT
CDR3 protein: CAITPGESSSEAFF

D gene: -
clone size: -
J gene: TRBJ2-7
V gene: TRBV27
CDR3 DNA: TGTGCCAGCAGCCTGCAGGGGCTCAGCTCCTACGAGCAGTACTTC
CDR3 protein: CASSLQGLSSYEQYF

D gene: -
clone size: once
J gene: TRBJ1-1
V gene: TRBV5-1
CDR3 DNA: TGCGCCAGCAGCCGGACAACCAACACTGAAGCTTTCTTT
CDR3 protein: CASSRTTNTEAFF

D gene: TRBD1
clone size: -
J gene: TRBJ1-3
V gene: TRBV25-1
CDR3 DNA: TGTGCCAGCAGCCAAACCCAGACAGGGCTCGGAAACACCATATATTTT
CDR3 protein: CASSQTQTGLGNTIYF

D gene: TRBD1
clone size: -
J gene: TRBJ1-2
V gene: TRBV4-1
CDR3 DNA: TGCGCCAGCAGCCAAGAACTGGGAGGACAGGTCTATGGCTACACCTTC
CDR3 protein: CASSQELGGQVYGYTF

D gene: TRBD2
clone size: -
J gene: TRBJ2-1
V gene: TRBV24-1
CDR3 DNA: TGTGCCACCAGTAACCCGGGACTAGCGGGATTTAGGCAGTTCTTC
CDR3 protein: CATSNPGLAGFRQFF

D gene: -
clone size: few
J gene: TRBJ2-5
V gene: TRBV30
CDR3 DNA: TGTGCCTGGAGCCTACTGCACACGGAGACCCAGTACTTC
CDR3 protein: CAWSLLHTETQYF

D gene: -
clone size: -
J gene: TRBJ1-1
V gene: TRBV20-1
CDR3 DNA: TGCAGTGCTACCTTAAATGAAGCTTTCTTT
CDR3 protein: CSATLNEAFF

D gene: -
clone size: -
J gene: TRBJ2-3
V gene: TRBV3-1/TRBV3-2
CDR3 DNA: TGTGCCAGCAGCCGAACTGACCGTCGCACAGATACGCAGTATTTT
CDR3 protein: CASSRTDRRTDTQYF

D gene: -
clone size: -
J gene: TRBJ2-7
V gene: TRBV2
CDR3 DNA: TGTGCCAGCAAGCCCTTGAGGACAACCGTCCTCGACGAGCAGTACTTC
CDR3 protein: CASKPLRTTVLDEQYF

D gene: -
clone size: -
J gene: TRBJ1-2
V gene: TRBV3-1/TRBV3-2
CDR3 DNA: TGTGCCAGCAGCCATTCACACAAGCGGGGGGCTCATGGCTACACCTTC
CDR3 protein: CASSHSHKRGAHGYTF

D gene: -
clone size: -
J gene: TRBJ1-4
V gene: TRBV2
CDR3 DNA: TGTGCCAGCACTGGGACAATGGGTGAAAAACTGTTTTTT
CDR3 protein: CASTGTMGEKLFF

D gene: -
clone size: -
J gene: TRBJ1-1
V gene: TRBV18
CDR3 DNA: TGTGCCAGCTCTCCGGGGGACACTGAAGCTTTCTTT
CDR3 protein: CASSPGDTEAFF

D gene: -
clone size: -
J gene: TRBJ1-5
V gene: TRBV11-2
CDR3 DNA: TGTGCCAGCAGTGACGGGGGGGGCAATCAGCCCCAGCATTTT
CDR3 protein: CASSDGGGNQPQHF

D gene: -
clone size: -
J gene: TRBJ2-5
V gene: TRBV7-9
CDR3 DNA: TGTGCCAGCAGCCCATCCGGGACTCTGGAGACCCAGTACTTC
CDR3 protein: CASSPSGTLETQYF

D gene: -
clone size: -
J gene: TRBJ2-3
V gene: TRBV5-1
CDR3 DNA: TGCGCCAGCAGCTGGCTCGGGACATACACAGATACGCAGTATTTT
CDR3 protein: CASSWLGTYTDTQYF

D gene: -
clone size: -
J gene: TRBJ2-2
V gene: TRBV10-1
CDR3 DNA: TGCGCCAGCAGTCGGACAAGAAAGACCGGGGAGCTGTTTTTT
CDR3 protein: CASSRTRKTGELFF

D gene: -
clone size: once
J gene: TRBJ2-5
V gene: TRBV3-1/TRBV3-2
CDR3 DNA: TGTGCCAGCAGTTGGGGGGAGACCCAGTACTTC
CDR3 protein: CASSWGETQYF